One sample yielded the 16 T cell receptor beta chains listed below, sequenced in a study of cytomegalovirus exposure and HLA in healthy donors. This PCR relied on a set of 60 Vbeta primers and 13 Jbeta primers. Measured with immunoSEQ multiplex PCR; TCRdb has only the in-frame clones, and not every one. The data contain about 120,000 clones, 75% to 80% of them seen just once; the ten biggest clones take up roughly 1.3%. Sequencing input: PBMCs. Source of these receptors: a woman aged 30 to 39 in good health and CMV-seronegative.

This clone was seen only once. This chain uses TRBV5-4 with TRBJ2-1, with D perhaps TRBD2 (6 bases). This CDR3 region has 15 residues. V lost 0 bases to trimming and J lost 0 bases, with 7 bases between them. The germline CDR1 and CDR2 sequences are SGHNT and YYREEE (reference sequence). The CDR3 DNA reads TGTGCCAGCAGCTTGGCGACTAGCTCCTACAATGAGCAGTTCTTC. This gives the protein CASSLATSSYNEQFF.

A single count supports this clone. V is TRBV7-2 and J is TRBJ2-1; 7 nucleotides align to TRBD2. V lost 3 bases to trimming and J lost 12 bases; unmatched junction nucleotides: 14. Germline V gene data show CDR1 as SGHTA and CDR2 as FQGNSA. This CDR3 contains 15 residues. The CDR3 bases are TGTGCCAGCAGCTTCCCCGGAGCGGGAAGCGGGTCGCAGTTCTTC. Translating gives CASSFPGAGSGSQFF.

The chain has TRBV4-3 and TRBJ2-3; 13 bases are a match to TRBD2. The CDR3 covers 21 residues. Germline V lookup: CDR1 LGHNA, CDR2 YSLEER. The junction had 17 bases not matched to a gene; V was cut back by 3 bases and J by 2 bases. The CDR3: CASSQNLREGLAGLPTDTQYF. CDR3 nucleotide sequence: TGCGCCAGCAGCCAGAACCTCCGAGAGGGACTAGCGGGGCTTCCCACAGATACGCAGTATTTT.

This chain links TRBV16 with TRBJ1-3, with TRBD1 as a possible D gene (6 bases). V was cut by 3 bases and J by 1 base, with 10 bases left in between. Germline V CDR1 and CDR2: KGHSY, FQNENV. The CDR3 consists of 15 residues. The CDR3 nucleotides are TGTGCCAGCAGCCAGAACAGGGCTTCTGGAAACACCATATATTTT. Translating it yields CASSQNRASGNTIYF.

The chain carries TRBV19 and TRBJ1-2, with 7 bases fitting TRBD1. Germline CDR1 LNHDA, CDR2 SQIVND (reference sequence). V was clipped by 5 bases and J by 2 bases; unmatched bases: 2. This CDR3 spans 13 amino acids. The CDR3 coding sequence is TGTGCCAGTAGTCAGACAGGGAACTATGGCTACACCTTC. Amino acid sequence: CASSQTGNYGYTF.

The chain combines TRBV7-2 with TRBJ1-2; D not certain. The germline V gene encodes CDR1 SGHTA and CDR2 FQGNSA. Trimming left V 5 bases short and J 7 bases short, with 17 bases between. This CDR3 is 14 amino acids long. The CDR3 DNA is TGTGCCAGCAGCAGTGGACTGGCGGAGTTTGGCTACACCTTC. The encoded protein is CASSSGLAEFGYTF.

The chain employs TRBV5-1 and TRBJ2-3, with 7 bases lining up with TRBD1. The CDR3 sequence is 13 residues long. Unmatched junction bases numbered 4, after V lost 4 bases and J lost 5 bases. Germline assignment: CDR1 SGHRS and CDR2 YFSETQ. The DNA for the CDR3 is TGCGCCAGCAGCCACCAGGGGGTAGATACGCAGTATTTT. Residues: CASSHQGVDTQYF.

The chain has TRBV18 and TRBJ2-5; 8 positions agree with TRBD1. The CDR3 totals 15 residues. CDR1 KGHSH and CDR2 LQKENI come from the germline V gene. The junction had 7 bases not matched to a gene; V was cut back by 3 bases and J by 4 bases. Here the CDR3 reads CASSPRQGIAETQYF. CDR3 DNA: TGTGCCAGCTCACCTAGACAGGGGATAGCAGAGACCCAGTACTTC.

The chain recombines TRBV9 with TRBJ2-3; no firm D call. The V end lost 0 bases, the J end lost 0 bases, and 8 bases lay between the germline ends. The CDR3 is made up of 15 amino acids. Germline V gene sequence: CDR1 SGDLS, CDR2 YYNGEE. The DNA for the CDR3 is TGTGCCAGCAGCGTAGTGGCATCTAGCACAGATACGCAGTATTTT. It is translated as CASSVVASSTDTQYF.

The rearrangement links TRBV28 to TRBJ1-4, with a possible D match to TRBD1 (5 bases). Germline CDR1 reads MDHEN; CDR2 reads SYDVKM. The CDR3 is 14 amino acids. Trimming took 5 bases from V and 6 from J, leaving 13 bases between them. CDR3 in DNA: TGTGCCAGCAGTAAGGGTTGGACACATGAAAAACTGTTTTTT. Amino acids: CASSKGWTHEKLFF.

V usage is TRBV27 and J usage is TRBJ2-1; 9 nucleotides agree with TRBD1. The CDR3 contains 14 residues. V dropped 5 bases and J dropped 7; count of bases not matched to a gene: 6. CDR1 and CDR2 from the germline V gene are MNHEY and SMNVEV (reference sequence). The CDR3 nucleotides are TGTGCCAGCAGTCTCCAGACAGGGGGTAATGAGCAGTTCTTC. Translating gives CASSLQTGGNEQFF.

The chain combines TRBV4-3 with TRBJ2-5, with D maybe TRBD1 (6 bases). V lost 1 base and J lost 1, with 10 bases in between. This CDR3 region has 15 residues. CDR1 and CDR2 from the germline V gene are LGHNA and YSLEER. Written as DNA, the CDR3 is TGCGCCAGCAGCCAAGGGGGACACCTCCAAGAGACCCAGTACTTC. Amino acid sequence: CASSQGGHLQETQYF.

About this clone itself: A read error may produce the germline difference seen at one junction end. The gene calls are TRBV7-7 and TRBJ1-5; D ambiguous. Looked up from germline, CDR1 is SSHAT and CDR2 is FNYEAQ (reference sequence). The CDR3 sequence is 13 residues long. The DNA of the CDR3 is TGTGCTAGCAGCGCCGGTCACAATCAGCCCCAGCATTTT. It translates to CASSAGHNQPQHF.

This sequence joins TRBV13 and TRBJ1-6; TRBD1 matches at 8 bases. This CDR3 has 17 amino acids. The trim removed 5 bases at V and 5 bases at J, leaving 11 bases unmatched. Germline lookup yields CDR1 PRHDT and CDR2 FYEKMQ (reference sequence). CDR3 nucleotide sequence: TGTGCCAGCAGCCGATTCGCAGGGGGCAGGGATAATTCACCCCTCCACTTT. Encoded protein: CASSRFAGGRDNSPLHF.

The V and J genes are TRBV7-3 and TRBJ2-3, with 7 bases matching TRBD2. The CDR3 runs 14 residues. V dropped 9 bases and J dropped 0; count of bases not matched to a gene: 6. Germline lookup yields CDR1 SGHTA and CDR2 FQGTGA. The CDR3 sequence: CASQSSGSTDTQYF. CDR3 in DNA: TGTGCCAGTCAATCTAGCGGAAGCACAGATACGCAGTATTTT.

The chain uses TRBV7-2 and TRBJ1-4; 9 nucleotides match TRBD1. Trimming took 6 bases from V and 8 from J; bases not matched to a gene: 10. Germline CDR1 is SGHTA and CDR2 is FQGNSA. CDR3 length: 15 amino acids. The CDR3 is CASSSDRGGGEKLFF. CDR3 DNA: TGTGCCAGCAGTAGTGACAGGGGGGGAGGAGAAAAACTGTTTTTT. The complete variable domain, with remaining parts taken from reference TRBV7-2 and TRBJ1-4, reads GAGVSQSPSNKVTEKGKDVELRCDPISGHTALYWYRQSLGQGLEFLIYFQGNSAPDKSGLPSDRFSAERTGGSVSTLTIQRTQQEDSAVYLCASSSDRGGGEKLFFGSGTQLSVL.